The clone carrying this T cell receptor beta chain came up a few times. With 7 bases removed from V and 1 base from J, the gap between germline ends came to 10 bases. The CDR3 loop spans 13 amino acids. The sample is drawn from a study of T-cell reconstitution after alpha-beta-depleted transplantation in children. A library of TCRbeta sequences, prepared with unique molecular identifiers, was generated. TCRdb itself ran the PCR reads through MiXCR, one entry per CDR3 protein. The repertoire holds roughly 500,000 distinct CDR3 sequences, with approximately 30% as singletons. Source: PBMCs from the stem cell graft donor, taken from the stem cell graft. This TCR was sampled from a human donor who donated a stem cell graft to a child with aplastic anemia. The chain carries TRBV12-3 or TRBV12-4 and TRBJ1-1, with no clear D. The CDR3 sequence is CASTEIGNTEAFF. The CDR3 DNA reads as TGTGCCAGCACTGAAATCGGGAACACTGAAGCTTTCTTT.